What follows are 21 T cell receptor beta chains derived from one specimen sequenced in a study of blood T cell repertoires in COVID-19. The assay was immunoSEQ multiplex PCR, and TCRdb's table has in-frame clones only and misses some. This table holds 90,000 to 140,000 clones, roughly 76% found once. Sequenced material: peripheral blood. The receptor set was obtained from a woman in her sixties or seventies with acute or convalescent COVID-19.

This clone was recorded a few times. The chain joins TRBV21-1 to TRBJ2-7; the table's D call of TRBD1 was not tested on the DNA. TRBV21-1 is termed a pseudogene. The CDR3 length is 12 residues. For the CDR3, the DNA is TGTGCCAGCAGCAAATCCAAGGGGGAGCAGTACTTC. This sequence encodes CASSKSKGEQYF.

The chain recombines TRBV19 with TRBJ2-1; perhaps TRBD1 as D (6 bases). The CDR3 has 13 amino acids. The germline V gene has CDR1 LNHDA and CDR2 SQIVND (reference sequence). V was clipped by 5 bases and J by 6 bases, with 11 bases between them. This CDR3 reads CASSVIQGNEQFF. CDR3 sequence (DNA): TGTGCCAGTAGTGTTATACAGGGCAATGAGCAGTTCTTC.

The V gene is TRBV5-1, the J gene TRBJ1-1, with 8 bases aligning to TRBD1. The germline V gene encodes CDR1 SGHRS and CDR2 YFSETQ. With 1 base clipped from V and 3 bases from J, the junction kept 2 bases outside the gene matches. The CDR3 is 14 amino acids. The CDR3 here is CASSLNRGDTEAFF. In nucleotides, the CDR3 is TGCGCCAGCAGCTTGAACAGGGGGGACACTGAAGCTTTCTTT.

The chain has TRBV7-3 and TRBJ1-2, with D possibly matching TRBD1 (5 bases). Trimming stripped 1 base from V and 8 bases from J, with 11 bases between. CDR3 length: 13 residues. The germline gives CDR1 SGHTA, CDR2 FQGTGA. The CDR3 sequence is CASSLSVQAGYTF. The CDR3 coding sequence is TGTGCCAGCAGCTTAAGTGTACAGGCCGGCTACACCTTC. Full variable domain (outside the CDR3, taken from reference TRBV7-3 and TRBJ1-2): GAGVSQTPSNKVTEKGKYVELRCDPISGHTALYWYRQSLGQGPEFLIYFQGTGAADDSGLPNDRFFAVRPEGSVSTLKIQRTERGDSAVYLCASSLSVQAGYTFGSGTRLTVV.

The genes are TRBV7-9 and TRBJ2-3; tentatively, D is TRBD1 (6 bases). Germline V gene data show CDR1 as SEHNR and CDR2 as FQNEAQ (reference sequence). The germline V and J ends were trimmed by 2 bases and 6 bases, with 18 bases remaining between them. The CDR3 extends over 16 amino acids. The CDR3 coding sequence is TGTGCCAGCAGCTTACTCCTACAGGGCCTAAGGGATACGCAGTATTTT. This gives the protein CASSLLLQGLRDTQYF.

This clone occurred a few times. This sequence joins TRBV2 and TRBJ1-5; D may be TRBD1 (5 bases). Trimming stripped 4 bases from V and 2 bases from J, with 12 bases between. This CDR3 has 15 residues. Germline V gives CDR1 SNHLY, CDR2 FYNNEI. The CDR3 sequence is CASSGRGIGNQPQHF. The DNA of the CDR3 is TGTGCCAGCAGTGGAAGGGGAATTGGCAATCAGCCCCAGCATTTT.

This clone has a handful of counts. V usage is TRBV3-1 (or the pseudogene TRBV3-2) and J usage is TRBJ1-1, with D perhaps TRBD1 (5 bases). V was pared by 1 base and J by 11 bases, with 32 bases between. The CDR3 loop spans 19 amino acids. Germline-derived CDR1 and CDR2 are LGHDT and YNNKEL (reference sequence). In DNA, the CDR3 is TGTGCCAGCAGCCAAGCTTCCCCCACCGCGGGGGAGAGAACACTGGAGGCTTTCTTT. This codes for CASSQASPTAGERTLEAFF.

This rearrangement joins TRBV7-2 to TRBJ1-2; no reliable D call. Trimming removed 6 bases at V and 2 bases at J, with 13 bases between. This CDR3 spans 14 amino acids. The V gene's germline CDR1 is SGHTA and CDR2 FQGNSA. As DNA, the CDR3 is TGTGCCAGCAGATCAGCAGAGACAAACTATGGCTACACCTTC. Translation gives CASRSAETNYGYTF.

For the CDR3, the DNA is TGTGCCAGTAGTATGGGCCCTAGCGGGAGGGCGGAAGAGCAGTTCTTC. Translated: CASSMGPSGRAEEQFF. The rearrangement links TRBV19 to TRBJ2-1, with TRBD2 matching 12 bases. The CDR3 covers 16 residues. Germline V CDR1 and CDR2: LNHDA, SQIVND (reference sequence). Trimming at V came to 3 bases and at J to 10 bases, leaving 10 bases not matched to a gene.

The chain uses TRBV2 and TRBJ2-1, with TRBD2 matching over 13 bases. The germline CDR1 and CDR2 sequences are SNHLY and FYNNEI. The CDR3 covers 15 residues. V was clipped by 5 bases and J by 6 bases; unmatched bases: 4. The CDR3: CASSPTSGRANEQFF. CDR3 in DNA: TGTGCCAGCAGTCCTACTAGCGGGAGGGCCAATGAGCAGTTCTTC.

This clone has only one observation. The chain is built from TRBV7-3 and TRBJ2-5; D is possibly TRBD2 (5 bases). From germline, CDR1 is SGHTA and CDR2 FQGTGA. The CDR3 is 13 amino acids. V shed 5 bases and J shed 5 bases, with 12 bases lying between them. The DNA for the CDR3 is TGTGCCAGCAGCCAAAGAAGAGGGGAGACCCAGTACTTC. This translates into CASSQRRGETQYF.

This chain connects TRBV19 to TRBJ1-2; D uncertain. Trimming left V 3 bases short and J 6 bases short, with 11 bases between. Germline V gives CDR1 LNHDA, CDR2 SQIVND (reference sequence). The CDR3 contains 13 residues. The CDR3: CASSIPSGHGYTF. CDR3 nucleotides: TGTGCCAGTAGTATTCCCTCGGGTCATGGCTACACCTTC.

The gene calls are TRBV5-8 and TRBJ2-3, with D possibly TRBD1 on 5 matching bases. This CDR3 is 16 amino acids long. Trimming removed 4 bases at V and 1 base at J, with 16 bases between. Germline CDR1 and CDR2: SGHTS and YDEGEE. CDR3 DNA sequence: TGTGCCAGCAGCGCCAGTAGGGGAATTGGCACAGATACGCAGTATTTT. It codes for CASSASRGIGTDTQYF.

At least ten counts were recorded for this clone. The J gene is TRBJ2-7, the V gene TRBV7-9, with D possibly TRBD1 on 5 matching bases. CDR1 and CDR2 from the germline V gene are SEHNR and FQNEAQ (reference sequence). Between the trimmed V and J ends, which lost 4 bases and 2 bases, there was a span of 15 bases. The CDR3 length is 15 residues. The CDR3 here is CASSSQTIGAYEQYF. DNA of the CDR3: TGTGCCAGCAGCTCCCAGACAATAGGGGCCTACGAGCAGTACTTC.

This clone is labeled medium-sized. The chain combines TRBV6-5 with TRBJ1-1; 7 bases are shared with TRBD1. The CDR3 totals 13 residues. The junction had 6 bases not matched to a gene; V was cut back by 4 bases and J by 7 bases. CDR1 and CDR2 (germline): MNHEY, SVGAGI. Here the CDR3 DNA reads TGTGCCAGCAGTTCACAGGGGTCGCGTGAAGCTTTCTTT. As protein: CASSSQGSREAFF.

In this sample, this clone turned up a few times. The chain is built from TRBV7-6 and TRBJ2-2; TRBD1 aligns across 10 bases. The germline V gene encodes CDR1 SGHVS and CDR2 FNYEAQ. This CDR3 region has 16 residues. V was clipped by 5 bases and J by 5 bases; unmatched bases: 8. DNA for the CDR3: TGTGCCAGCAGCCCCGGGACAGGGGTTGGTACCGGGGAGCTGTTTTTT. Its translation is CASSPGTGVGTGELFF. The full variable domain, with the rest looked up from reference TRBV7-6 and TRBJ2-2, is GAGVSQSPRYKVTKRGQDVALRCDPISGHVSLYWYRQALGQGPEFLTYFNYEAQQDKSGLPNDRFSAERPEGSISTLTIQRTEQRDSAMYRCASSPGTGVGTGELFFGEGSRLTVL.

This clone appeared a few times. The CDR3 coding sequence is TGTGCCAGCAGAGGACAGTATTGGGAGACCCAGTACTTC. This codes for CASRGQYWETQYF. This rearrangement joins TRBV14 to TRBJ2-5; D possibly corresponds to TRBD1 (6 bases). This CDR3 spans 13 amino acids. Looked up from germline, CDR1 is SGHDN and CDR2 is FVKESK. V was clipped by 6 bases and J by 5 bases, with 13 bases between them.

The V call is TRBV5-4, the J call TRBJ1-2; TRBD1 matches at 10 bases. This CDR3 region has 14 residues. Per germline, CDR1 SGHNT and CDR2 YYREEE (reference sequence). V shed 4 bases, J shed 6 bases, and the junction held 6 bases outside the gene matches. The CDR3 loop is CASSKGGQGHGYTF. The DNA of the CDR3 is TGTGCCAGCAGCAAGGGGGGACAGGGGCATGGCTACACCTTC.

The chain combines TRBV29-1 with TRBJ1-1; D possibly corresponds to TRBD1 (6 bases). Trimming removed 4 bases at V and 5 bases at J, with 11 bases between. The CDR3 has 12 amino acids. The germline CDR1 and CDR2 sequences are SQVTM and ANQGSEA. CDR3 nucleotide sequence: TGCAGCGTTGTGAGTAGGGGGACTGAAGCTTTCTTT. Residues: CSVVSRGTEAFF.

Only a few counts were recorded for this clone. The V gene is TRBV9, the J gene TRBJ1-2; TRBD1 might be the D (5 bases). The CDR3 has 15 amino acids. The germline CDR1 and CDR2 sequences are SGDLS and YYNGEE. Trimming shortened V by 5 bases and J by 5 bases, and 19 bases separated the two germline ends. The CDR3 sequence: CASSQGPAGRYGYTF. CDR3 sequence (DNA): TGTGCCAGCAGTCAGGGACCGGCGGGGCGGTATGGCTACACCTTC.

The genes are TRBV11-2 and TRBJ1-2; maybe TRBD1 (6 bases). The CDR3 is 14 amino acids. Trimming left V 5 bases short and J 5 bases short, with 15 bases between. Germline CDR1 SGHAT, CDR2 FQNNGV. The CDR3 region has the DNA TGTGCCAGCAGCCTCAATGAGGGGGTATATGGCTACACCTTC. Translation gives CASSLNEGVYGYTF.